The present T cell receptor (beta chain) was sequenced within a study of cytomegalovirus exposure and HLA in healthy donors. About the study: Genetic ancestry analysis placed about 84% of the 300 to 400 donors that were genotyped in the Caucasian-associated cluster.

Study-wide points: Cytomegalovirus status was reportedly diagnosed by the classifier with high sensitivity and specificity. 150 to 200 TCR beta chains were listed as cytomegalovirus-associated.

This CDR3 region has 16 residues. The germline gives CDR1 MNHEY, CDR2 SVGAGI. V lost 1 base, J lost 4 bases, and 3 bases stayed unmatched. The PCR was carried out with 60 Vbeta primers and 13 Jbeta primers. Profiled with immunoSEQ multiplex PCR; TCRdb holds only in-frame clones, not every one. The data hold 140,000 or so clones, with around 75% observed a single time. Comments on this clone: Its specificity is not known.

Material for sequencing was PBMCs. This sequence joins TRBV6-5 and TRBJ2-6; 8 bases map to TRBD1. The TCR sequence derives from a woman in her thirties in good health and CMV-seronegative. The CDR3 DNA reads as TGTGCCAGCAGTTACTTGCAGGGGGCCGGGGCCAACGTCCTGACTTTC. Protein: CASSYLQGAGANVLTF.